A single T cell receptor (beta chain) is shown here with its context. This specimen belongs to a study of shared clonotypes between healthy human individuals. Here immunoSEQ multiplex PCR was the method, and the copy in TCRdb shows in-frame clones only, minus some. The sample yields about 1.1 million clones, around 78% seen once. In germline, CDR1 is SQVTM, CDR2 ANQGSEA. The CDR3 covers 14 residues. Trimming cost V 7 bases and J 5 bases; bases outside gene matches: 8. V usage is TRBV29-1 and J usage is TRBJ2-5; 12 nucleotides agree with TRBD2. Sequenced: memory CD4+ T cells from PBMCs. Subset in this sample: CD45RA-negative fraction. This receptor was identified in a man younger than 35 in good health. Some clones in this sample may be carry-over from other donors' samples. CDR3 bases: TGCAGCGGGAGACTAGCGGGAGTTTGGGAGACCCAGTACTTC. It translates to CSGRLAGVWETQYF.